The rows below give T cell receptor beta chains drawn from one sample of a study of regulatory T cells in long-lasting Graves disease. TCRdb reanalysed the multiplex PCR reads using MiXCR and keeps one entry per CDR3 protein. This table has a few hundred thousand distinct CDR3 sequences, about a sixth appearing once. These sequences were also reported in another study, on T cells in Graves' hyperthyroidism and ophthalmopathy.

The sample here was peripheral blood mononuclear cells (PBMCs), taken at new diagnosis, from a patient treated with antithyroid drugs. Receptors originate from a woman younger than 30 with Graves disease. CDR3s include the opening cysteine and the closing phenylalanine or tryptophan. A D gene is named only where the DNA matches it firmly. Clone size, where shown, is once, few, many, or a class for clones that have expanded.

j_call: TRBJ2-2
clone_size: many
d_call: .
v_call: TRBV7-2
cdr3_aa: CASSLAAMTSNTGELFF
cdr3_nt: TGTGCCAGCAGCTTAGCGGCGATGACGTCGAACACCGGGGAGCTGTTTTTT

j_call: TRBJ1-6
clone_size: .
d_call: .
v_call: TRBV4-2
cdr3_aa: CASSQGAANNSPLHF
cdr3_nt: TGTGCCAGCAGCCAAGGGGCGGCGAATAATTCACCCCTCCACTTT

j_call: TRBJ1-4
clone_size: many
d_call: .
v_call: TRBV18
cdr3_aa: CASSQRTVSNEKLFF
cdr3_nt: TGTGCCAGCTCCCAACGGACAGTATCTAATGAAAAACTGTTTTTT

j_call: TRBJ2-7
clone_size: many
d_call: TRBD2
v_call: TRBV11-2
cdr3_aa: CASSISSGTYEQYF
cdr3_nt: TGTGCCAGCAGCATATCTAGCGGGACCTACGAGCAGTACTTC

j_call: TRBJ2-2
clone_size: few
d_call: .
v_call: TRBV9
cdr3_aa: CASSVQGSGELFF
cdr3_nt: TGTGCCAGCAGCGTTCAGGGGTCCGGGGAGCTGTTTTTT

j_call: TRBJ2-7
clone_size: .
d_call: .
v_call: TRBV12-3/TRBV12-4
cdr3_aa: CASSFGPESYEQYF
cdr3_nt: TGTGCCAGCAGTTTCGGACCGGAATCCTACGAGCAGTACTTC

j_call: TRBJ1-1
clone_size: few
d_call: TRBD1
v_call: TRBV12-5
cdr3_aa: CASGRRSQGAEAFF
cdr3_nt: TGTGCTAGTGGCCGACGATCACAGGGGGCTGAAGCTTTCTTT

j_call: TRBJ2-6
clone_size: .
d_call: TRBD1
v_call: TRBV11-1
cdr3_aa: CASSHPQDRALSGANVLTF
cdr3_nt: TGTGCCAGCAGCCATCCCCAGGACAGGGCTCTCTCTGGGGCCAACGTCCTGACTTTC

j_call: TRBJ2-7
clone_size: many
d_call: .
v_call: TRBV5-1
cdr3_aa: CASSLGVPYEQYF
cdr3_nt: TGTGCCAGCAGCCTCGGGGTACCCTACGAGCAGTACTTC

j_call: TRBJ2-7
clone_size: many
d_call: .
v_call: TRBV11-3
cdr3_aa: CASSLRGAKQYF
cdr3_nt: TGTGCCAGCAGCTTACGGGGGGCTAAGCAGTACTTC

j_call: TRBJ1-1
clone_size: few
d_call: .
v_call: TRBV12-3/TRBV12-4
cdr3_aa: CASSFPTLNTEAFF
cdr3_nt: TGTGCCAGCAGTTTTCCCACCTTGAACACTGAAGCTTTCTTT

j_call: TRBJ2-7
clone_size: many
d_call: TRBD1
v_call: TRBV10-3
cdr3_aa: CAISDPGQGYEQYF
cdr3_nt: TGTGCCATCAGTGACCCGGGACAGGGCTACGAGCAGTACTTC

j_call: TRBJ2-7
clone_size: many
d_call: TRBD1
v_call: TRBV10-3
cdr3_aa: CAISAQDRDYEQYF
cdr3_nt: TGTGCCATCAGTGCACAGGACAGGGACTACGAGCAGTACTTC